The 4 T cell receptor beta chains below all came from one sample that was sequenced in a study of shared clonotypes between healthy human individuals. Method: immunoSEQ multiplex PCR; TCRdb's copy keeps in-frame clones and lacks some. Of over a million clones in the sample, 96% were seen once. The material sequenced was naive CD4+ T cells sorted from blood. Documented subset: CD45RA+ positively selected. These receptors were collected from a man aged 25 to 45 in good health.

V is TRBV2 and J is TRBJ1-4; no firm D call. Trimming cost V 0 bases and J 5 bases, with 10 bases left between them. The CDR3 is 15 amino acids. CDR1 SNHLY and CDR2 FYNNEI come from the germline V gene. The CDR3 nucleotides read TGTGCCAGCAGTGAAGCGCAGAGGAGGAATGAAAAACTGTTTTTT. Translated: CASSEAQRRNEKLFF.

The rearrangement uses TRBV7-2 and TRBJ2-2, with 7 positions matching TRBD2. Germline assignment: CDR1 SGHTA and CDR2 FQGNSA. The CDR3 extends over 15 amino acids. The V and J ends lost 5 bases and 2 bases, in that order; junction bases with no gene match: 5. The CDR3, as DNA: TGTGCCAGCAGCCCTCGGACTAGAAACACCGGGGAGCTGTTTTTT. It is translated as CASSPRTRNTGELFF.

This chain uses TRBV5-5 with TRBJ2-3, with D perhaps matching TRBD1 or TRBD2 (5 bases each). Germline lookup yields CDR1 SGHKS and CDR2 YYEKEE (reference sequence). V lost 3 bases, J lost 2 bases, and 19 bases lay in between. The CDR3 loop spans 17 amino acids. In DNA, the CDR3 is TGTGCCAGCAGCTGGGGACCGCCAGGTGGAGTCACAGATACGCAGTATTTT. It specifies CASSWGPPGGVTDTQYF.

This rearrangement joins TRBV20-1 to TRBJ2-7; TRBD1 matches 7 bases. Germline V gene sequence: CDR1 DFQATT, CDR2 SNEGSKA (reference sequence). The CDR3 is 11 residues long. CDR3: CSGDRAYEQYF. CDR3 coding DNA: TGCAGCGGGGACAGAGCCTACGAGCAGTACTTC.